These 28 T cell receptor beta chains share one sample of origin, sequenced in a study of cytomegalovirus exposure and HLA in healthy donors. Assay used: immunoSEQ multiplex PCR; TCRdb lists only in-frame clones, some missing. The sample yields roughly 190,000 clones, about 82% seen once. Sequenced sample: PBMCs. The receptors originated from a woman under 30 in good health and CMV-seronegative.

The V and J genes are TRBV10-3 and TRBJ2-2, with 7 positions matching TRBD1. This CDR3 spans 16 amino acids. The V segment lost 5 bases and the J segment 6 bases; nucleotides outside the gene matches: 12. Germline V CDR1 and CDR2: ENHRY, SYGVKD. For the CDR3, the DNA is TGTGCCATCAGTCAACAGGGGCCCCAAGGCGCCGGGGAGCTGTTTTTT. Protein sequence: CAISQQGPQGAGELFF.

This clone was counted a single time. This chain links TRBV6-1 with TRBJ2-1, with 11 positions matching TRBD1. This CDR3 spans 20 amino acids. V shed 1 base and J 4 bases; nucleotides not matched to a gene: 15. From germline, CDR1 is MNHNS and CDR2 SASEGT. The CDR3 sequence is CASSEGYPPGQGVRYNEQFF. DNA of the CDR3: TGTGCCAGCAGTGAAGGCTATCCCCCGGGACAGGGGGTGCGGTACAATGAGCAGTTCTTC.

The chain recombines TRBV7-9 with TRBJ2-1, with 11 nucleotides matching TRBD2. Germline V gives CDR1 SEHNR, CDR2 FQNEAQ (reference sequence). The CDR3 runs 17 residues. Losses at the gene ends were 0 bases for V and 6 bases for J; bases not matched to a gene: 7. CDR3 in DNA: TGTGCCAGCAGCTTAGCGGGGGTAGCGGGAGGGTCCAATGAGCAGTTCTTC. Amino acids: CASSLAGVAGGSNEQFF.

This chain connects TRBV7-8 to TRBJ2-7; 11 bases align to TRBD1. The V gene end was trimmed by 1 base and the J gene end by 4 bases; junction bases not matched to a gene: 9. This CDR3 region has 17 residues. The germline V gene encodes CDR1 SGHVS and CDR2 FQNEAQ. CDR3 nucleotide sequence: TGTGCCAGCAGCTTAGTGGTCCGGACAGGGGGCGAGTACGAGCAGTACTTC. Translated, it gives CASSLVVRTGGEYEQYF.

This clone was observed once. The chain is built from TRBV7-6 and TRBJ2-1, with TRBD2 matching over 12 bases. The CDR3 totals 15 residues. Looked up from germline, CDR1 is SGHVS and CDR2 is FNYEAQ. V was clipped by 2 bases and J by 9 bases; unmatched bases: 5. The chain's CDR3 is CASSLSSGGDVEQFF. The CDR3, as DNA: TGTGCCAGCAGCTTATCTAGCGGGGGGGATGTTGAGCAGTTCTTC.

This clone was observed a handful of times. V is TRBV18 and J is TRBJ1-3; D is ambiguous. The germline gives CDR1 KGHSH, CDR2 LQKENI. Trimming cost V 0 bases and J 8 bases, with 17 bases left between them. CDR3 length: 16 residues. The CDR3 bases are TGTGCCAGCTCACCACCGAGTGTACGGCGGGAGCACACCATATATTTT. As protein: CASSPPSVRREHTIYF.

The chain recombines TRBV5-8 with TRBJ2-7; 7 bases agree with TRBD2. This CDR3 is built from 13 residues. Trimming took 1 base from V and 4 from J; bases not matched to a gene: 2. CDR1 is SGHTS, CDR2 YDEGEE, per germline. This chain's CDR3 is CASSLSGAYEQYF. The CDR3 nucleotides are TGTGCCAGCAGCTTGAGCGGGGCTTACGAGCAGTACTTC.

The CDR3, as DNA: TGTGCCAGCAGTTTAAACCCGGTCAGACTAGCGGGACCCATTAAAAATGAGCAGTTCTTC. This codes for CASSLNPVRLAGPIKNEQFF. The V and J genes are TRBV27 and TRBJ2-1; 11 nucleotides match TRBD2. Germline V gene lookup returns CDR1 MNHEY and CDR2 SMNVEV (reference sequence). This CDR3 is built from 20 residues. The V gene end was trimmed by 2 bases and the J gene end by 7 bases; junction bases not matched to a gene: 19.

The chain links TRBV5-1 to TRBJ2-1; TRBD2 aligns across 14 bases. Germline CDR1 is SGHRS and CDR2 is YFSETQ. V lost 2 bases, J lost 8 bases, and 18 bases stayed unmatched. CDR3 length: 20 residues. In nucleotides, the CDR3 is TGCGCCAGCAGCTTTGCGACTAGCGGGAGGGCCGGGGGGCCGCCGGATGAGCAGTTCTTC. The encoded protein is CASSFATSGRAGGPPDEQFF.

Note on this clone: An end of the junction differs from the germline gene, which may be a read error. The chain is built from TRBV19 and TRBJ2-7, with 8 bases aligning to TRBD1. The length of the CDR3 is 14 residues. Germline V gene sequence: CDR1 LNHDA, CDR2 SQIVND (reference sequence). CDR3: CASSPRDRRPPANF. The CDR3 coding sequence is TGTGCCAGTAGTCCCCGGGACAGGCGTCCTCCCGCGAACTTC. The entire variable domain, with the rest obtained from reference TRBV19 and TRBJ2-7, is as follows: DGGITQSPKYLFRKEGQNVTLSCEQNLNHDAMYWYRQDPGQGLRLIYYSQIVNDFQKGDIAEGYSVSREKKESFPLTVTSAQKNPTAFYLCASSPRDRRPPANFGPGTRLTVT.

CDR3 amino acids: CAWSVRTLAGAVRNEQFF. In DNA form, the CDR3 reads TGTGCCTGGAGTGTAAGGACTCTAGCGGGAGCCGTTAGAAATGAGCAGTTCTTC. The chain joins TRBV30 to TRBJ2-1, with 10 bases aligning to TRBD2. Germline V gives CDR1 GTSNPN, CDR2 SVGIG (reference sequence). The CDR3 spans 18 residues. V shed 0 bases and J 7 bases; nucleotides not matched to a gene: 15.

The chain links TRBV7-3 to TRBJ1-5; 7 positions match TRBD1. J gave up 2 bases and V 4 bases, and 8 bases lay outside the gene matches. Germline CDR1 and CDR2: SGHTA and FQGTGA. CDR3 length: 16 amino acids. This CDR3 reads CASSSPRTGGNQPQHF. The CDR3 DNA is TGTGCCAGCAGCTCTCCCAGGACAGGAGGCAATCAGCCCCAGCATTTT.

The rearrangement uses TRBV7-9 and TRBJ2-2; 11 bases are a match to TRBD1. This CDR3 comprises 16 residues. V trimming: 4 bases; J trimming: 4 bases; junction bases outside the gene matches: 5. In germline, CDR1 is SEHNR, CDR2 FQNEAQ (reference sequence). CDR3 nucleotides: TGTGCCAGCAGCTCGGGACAGGGGGTGACCACCGGGGAGCTGTTTTTT. As protein: CASSSGQGVTTGELFF.

The chain recombines TRBV11-2 with TRBJ2-7, with a possible D match to TRBD2 (6 bases). CDR3 size: 19 residues. V was shortened by 5 bases and J by 0 bases, with 26 bases between the two germline ends. Germline V gene data show CDR1 as SGHAT and CDR2 as FQNNGV. In DNA form, the CDR3 reads TGTGCCAGCAGCCCCTTTAGGGTTTGGGGCGGGGTTAGCTCCTACGAGCAGTACTTC. Protein product: CASSPFRVWGGVSSYEQYF.

Here the CDR3 reads CASSSQGEVRYEQYF. DNA of the CDR3: TGTGCCAGCAGTTCACAGGGGGAGGTACGGTACGAGCAGTACTTC. The J gene is TRBJ2-7, the V gene TRBV27, with 8 bases fitting TRBD1. V shed 4 bases, J shed 4 bases, and the junction held 9 bases outside the gene matches. CDR1 is MNHEY and CDR2 is SMNVEV in the germline V gene (reference sequence). CDR3 size: 15 residues.

The rearrangement links TRBV12-5 to TRBJ2-7; D not resolved. V lost 2 bases and J 5 bases, leaving 10 bases between the germline ends. This CDR3 comprises 13 residues. Germline V lookup: CDR1 LGHNT, CDR2 FRNRAP. In nucleotides, the CDR3 is TGTGCTAGTGGTTTGTTCCCTAATGACGAGCAGTACTTC. Protein: CASGLFPNDEQYF.

The genes are TRBV6-5 and TRBJ2-6; D not resolved. This CDR3 has 15 residues. Trimming took 4 bases from V and 0 from J, leaving 7 bases between them. The germline V gene encodes CDR1 MNHEY and CDR2 SVGAGI. CDR3 in amino acids: CASSSLTSGANVLTF. The CDR3 nucleotides read TGTGCCAGCAGTTCCCTAACCTCTGGGGCCAACGTCCTGACTTTC.

V is TRBV19 and J is TRBJ2-1; D might be TRBD2 (5 bases). The CDR3 loop spans 13 amino acids. Per germline, CDR1 LNHDA and CDR2 SQIVND (reference sequence). V gave up 6 bases and J gave up 1 base, with 7 bases separating them. CDR3 nucleotides: TGTGCCAGTAGACGGGGTTCCTACAATGAGCAGTTCTTC. Translation: CASRRGSYNEQFF.

The rearrangement uses TRBV6-1 and TRBJ2-1; a weak D match, TRBD2 (5 bases). The V end lost 2 bases, the J end lost 8 bases, and 10 bases lay between the germline ends. CDR1 is MNHNS and CDR2 is SASEGT in the germline V gene. The CDR3 is made up of 13 amino acids. DNA of the CDR3: TGTGCCAGCAGTGAAAGAGGGAATTATGAGCAGTTCTTC. Translating it yields CASSERGNYEQFF.

The gene calls are TRBV19 and TRBJ2-7, with 8 bases lining up with TRBD2. Germline V gene lookup returns CDR1 LNHDA and CDR2 SQIVND (reference sequence). The ends lost 4 bases at V and 7 bases at J; junction bases unmatched: 6. This CDR3 is built from 13 residues. As DNA, the CDR3 is TGTGCCAGTAGTACGGGGGGGACCAGGGAGCAGTACTTC. Protein sequence: CASSTGGTREQYF.

The chain employs TRBV7-8 and TRBJ1-2; weak D call: TRBD1 (5 bases). CDR1 is SGHVS and CDR2 is FQNEAQ in the germline V gene. V shed 5 bases and J shed 0 bases, with 10 bases lying between them. The CDR3 loop spans 14 amino acids. CDR3 in amino acids: CASSHDSSNYGYTF. CDR3 bases: TGTGCCAGCAGCCACGACAGTTCTAACTATGGCTACACCTTC.

The genes are TRBV5-1 and TRBJ2-3; 10 bases fit TRBD2. V trimming: 1 base; J trimming: 4 bases; junction bases outside the gene matches: 6. The length of the CDR3 is 16 residues. Germline CDR1 is SGHRS and CDR2 is YFSETQ. The CDR3, as DNA: TGCGCCAGCAGCTTGATGGCTAGCGGGGGTGCAGATACGCAGTATTTT. Translated: CASSLMASGGADTQYF.

This chain joins TRBV19 and TRBJ2-7, with TRBD1 matching 7 bases. Looked up from germline, CDR1 is LNHDA and CDR2 is SQIVND (reference sequence). The CDR3 is 15 residues long. The V gene end was trimmed by 5 bases and the J gene end by 3 bases; junction bases not matched to a gene: 10. The CDR3 sequence: CASSLGQGVHYEQYF. The CDR3, as DNA: TGTGCCAGTAGTCTCGGGCAGGGGGTCCACTACGAGCAGTACTTC. Full variable domain (outside the CDR3, taken from reference TRBV19 and TRBJ2-7): DGGITQSPKYLFRKEGQNVTLSCEQNLNHDAMYWYRQDPGQGLRLIYYSQIVNDFQKGDIAEGYSVSREKKESFPLTVTSAQKNPTAFYLCASSLGQGVHYEQYFGPGTRLTVT.

The rearrangement links TRBV7-3 to TRBJ2-5; 10 nucleotides line up with TRBD2. J lost 3 bases, V lost 3 bases, and 4 bases had no gene match. This CDR3 comprises 15 residues. Germline CDR1 reads SGHTA; CDR2 reads FQGTGA. For the CDR3, the DNA is TGTGCCAGCAGCTTGACTAGCGGGTTCGAAGAGACCCAGTACTTC. Protein: CASSLTSGFEETQYF.

This rearrangement joins TRBV6-1 to TRBJ2-1, with a possible D match to TRBD2 (5 bases). Deletions cut 10 bases from V and 8 bases from J, with 24 bases between. CDR1 is MNHNS and CDR2 is SASEGT in the germline V gene. The CDR3 totals 15 residues. This chain's CDR3 is CAIVEGPQNSDEQFF. CDR3 sequence (DNA): TGTGCCATCGTCGAGGGCCCCCAAAATTCGGATGAGCAGTTCTTC.

The rearrangement joins TRBV10-3 to TRBJ2-5, with 8 bases matching TRBD2. Germline-derived CDR1 and CDR2 are ENHRY and SYGVKD. Trimming at V came to 11 bases and at J to 4 bases, leaving 6 bases not matched to a gene. CDR3 length: 12 amino acids. The CDR3 nucleotides are TGTGCCTCCCGGGGGGGAGGAGAGACCCAGTACTTC. Its translation is CASRGGGETQYF.

The chain couples TRBV7-8 to TRBJ1-2, with 9 bases identical to TRBD1. The V gene's germline CDR1 is SGHVS and CDR2 FQNEAQ. This CDR3 has 13 residues. V was clipped by 5 bases and J by 8 bases; unmatched bases: 6. This CDR3 reads CASSHGTGNGYTF. As DNA, the CDR3 is TGTGCCAGCAGCCATGGGACAGGGAACGGCTACACCTTC.

The table lists this clone with a few counts. The rearrangement uses TRBV14 and TRBJ2-2, with 7 bases fitting TRBD1. V dropped 2 bases and J dropped 7; count of bases not matched to a gene: 7. The CDR3 contains 15 residues. The germline V gene encodes CDR1 SGHDN and CDR2 FVKESK. CDR3 sequence (DNA): TGTGCCAGCAGCCAATACAGACAGGGATACGGGGAGCTGTTTTTT. It translates to CASSQYRQGYGELFF.